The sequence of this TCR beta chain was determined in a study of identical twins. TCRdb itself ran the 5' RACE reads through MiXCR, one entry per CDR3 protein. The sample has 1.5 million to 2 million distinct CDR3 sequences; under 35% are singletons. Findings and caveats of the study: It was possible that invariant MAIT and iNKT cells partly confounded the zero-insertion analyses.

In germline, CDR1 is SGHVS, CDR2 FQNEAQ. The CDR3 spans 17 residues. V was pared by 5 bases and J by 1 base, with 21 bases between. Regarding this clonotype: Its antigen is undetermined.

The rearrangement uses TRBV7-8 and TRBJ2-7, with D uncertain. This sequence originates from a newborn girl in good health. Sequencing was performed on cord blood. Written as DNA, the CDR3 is TGTGCCAGCAGCCCTGGCCCCGGAAGATTTAGGTCCTACGAGCAGTACTTC. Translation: CASSPGPGRFRSYEQYF.